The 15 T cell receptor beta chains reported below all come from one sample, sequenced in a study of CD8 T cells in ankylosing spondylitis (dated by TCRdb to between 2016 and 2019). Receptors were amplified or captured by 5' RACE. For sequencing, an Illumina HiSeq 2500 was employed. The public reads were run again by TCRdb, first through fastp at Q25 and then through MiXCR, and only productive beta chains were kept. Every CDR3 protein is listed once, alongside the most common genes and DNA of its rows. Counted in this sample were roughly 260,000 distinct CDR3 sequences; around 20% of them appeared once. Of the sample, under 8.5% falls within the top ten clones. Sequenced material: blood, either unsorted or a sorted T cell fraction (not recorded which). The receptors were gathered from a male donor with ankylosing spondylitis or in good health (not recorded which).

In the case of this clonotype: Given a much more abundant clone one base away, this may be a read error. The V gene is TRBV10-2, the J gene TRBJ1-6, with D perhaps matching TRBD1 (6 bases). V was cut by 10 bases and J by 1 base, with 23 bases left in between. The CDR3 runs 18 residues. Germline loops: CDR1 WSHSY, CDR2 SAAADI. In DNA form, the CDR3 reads TGCGCCATCCCAAAATCCAGGGGCCAAAGATCCTATAATTCACCCCTCCACTTT. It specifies CAIPKSRGQRSYNSPLHF.

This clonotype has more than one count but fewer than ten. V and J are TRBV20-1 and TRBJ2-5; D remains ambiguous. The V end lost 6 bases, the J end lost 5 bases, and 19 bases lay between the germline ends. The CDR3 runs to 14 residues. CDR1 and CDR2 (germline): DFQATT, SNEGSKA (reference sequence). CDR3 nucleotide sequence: TGCAGTGCCATTAAAGACGGTCCCATGGAGACCCAGTACTTC. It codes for CSAIKDGPMETQYF.

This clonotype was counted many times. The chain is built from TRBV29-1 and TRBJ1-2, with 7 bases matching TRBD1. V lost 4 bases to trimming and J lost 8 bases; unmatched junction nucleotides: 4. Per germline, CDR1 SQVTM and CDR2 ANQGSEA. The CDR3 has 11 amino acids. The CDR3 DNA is TGCAGCGTTGGGCAGGGGGAAGGCTACACCTTC. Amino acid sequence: CSVGQGEGYTF. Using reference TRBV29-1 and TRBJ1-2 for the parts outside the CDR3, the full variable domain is SAVISQKPSRDICQRGTSLTIQCQVDSQVTMMFWYRQQPGQSLTLIATANQGSEATYESGFVIDKFPISRPNLTFSTLTVSNMSPEDSSIYLCSVGQGEGYTFGSGTRLTVV.

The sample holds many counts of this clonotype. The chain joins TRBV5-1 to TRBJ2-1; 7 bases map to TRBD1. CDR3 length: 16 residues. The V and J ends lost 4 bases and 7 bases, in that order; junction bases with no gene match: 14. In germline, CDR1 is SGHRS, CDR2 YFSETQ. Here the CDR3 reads CASSLTDRATINEQFF. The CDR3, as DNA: TGCGCCAGCAGCCTAACAGACAGGGCCACTATTAATGAGCAGTTCTTC.

The CDR3 nucleotides read TGTGCCAGCAGTTACAAACGGGACAGTCATAACACTGAAGCTTTCTTT. Its translation is CASSYKRDSHNTEAFF. The chain recombines TRBV6-5 with TRBJ1-1; 7 bases align to TRBD1. Trimming removed 2 bases from V and 2 bases from J; junction bases left unmatched: 8. This CDR3 has 16 residues. CDR1 and CDR2 from the germline V gene are MNHEY and SVGAGI.

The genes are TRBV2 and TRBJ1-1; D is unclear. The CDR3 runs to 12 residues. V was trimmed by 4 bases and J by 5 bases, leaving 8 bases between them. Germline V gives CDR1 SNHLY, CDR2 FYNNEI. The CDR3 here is CASSVSWTEAFF. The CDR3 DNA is TGTGCCAGCAGTGTCTCTTGGACTGAAGCTTTCTTT.

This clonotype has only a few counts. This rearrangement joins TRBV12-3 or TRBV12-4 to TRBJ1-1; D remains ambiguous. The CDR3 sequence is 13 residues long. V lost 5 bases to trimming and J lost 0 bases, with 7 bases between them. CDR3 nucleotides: TGTGCCAGCAGTCGCAGATTGAACACTGAAGCTTTCTTT. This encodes CASSRRLNTEAFF.

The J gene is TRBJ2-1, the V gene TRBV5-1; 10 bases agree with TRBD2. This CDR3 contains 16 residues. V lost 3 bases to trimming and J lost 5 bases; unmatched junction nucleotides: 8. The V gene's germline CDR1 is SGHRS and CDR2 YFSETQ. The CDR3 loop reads CASSSGLAGANNEQFF. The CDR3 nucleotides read TGCGCCAGCAGCTCCGGGCTAGCGGGGGCCAACAATGAGCAGTTCTTC.

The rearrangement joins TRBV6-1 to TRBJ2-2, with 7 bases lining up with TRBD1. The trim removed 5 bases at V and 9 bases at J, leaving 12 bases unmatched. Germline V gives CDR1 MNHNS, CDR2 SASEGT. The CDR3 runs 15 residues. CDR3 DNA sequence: TGTGCCAGCAGTCCCAGGACATTTAGGGGGCGGGAGCTGTTTTTT. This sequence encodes CASSPRTFRGRELFF.

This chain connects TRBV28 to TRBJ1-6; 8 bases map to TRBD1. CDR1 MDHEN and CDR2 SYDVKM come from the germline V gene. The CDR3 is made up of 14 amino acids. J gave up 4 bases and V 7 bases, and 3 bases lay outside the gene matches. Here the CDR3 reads CASITGGYNSPLHF. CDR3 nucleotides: TGTGCCAGCATCACAGGGGGTTATAATTCACCCCTCCACTTT.

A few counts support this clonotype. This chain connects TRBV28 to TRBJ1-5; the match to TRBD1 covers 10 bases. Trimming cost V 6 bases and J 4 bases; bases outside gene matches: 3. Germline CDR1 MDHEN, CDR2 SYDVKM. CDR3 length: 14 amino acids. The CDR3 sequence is CASRGTGVNQPQHF. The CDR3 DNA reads TGTGCCAGCAGGGGGACAGGGGTTAATCAGCCCCAGCATTTT. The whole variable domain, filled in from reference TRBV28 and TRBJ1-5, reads DVKVTQSSRYLVKRTGEKVFLECVQDMDHENMFWYRQDPGLGLRLIYFSYDVKMKEKGDIPEGYSVSREKKERFSLILESASTNQTSMYLCASRGTGVNQPQHFGDGTRLSIL.

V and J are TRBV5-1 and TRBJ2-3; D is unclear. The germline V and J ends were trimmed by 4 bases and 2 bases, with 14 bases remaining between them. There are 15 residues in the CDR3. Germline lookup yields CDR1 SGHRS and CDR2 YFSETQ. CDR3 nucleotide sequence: TGCGCCAGCAGCCTGCAAGCCTTTTCCACAGATACGCAGTATTTT. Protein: CASSLQAFSTDTQYF.

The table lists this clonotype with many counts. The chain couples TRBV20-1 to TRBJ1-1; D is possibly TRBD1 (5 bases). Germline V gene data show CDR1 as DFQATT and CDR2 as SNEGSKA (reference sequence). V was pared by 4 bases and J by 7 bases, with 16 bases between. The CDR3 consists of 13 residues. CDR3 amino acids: CSATNGRDLEAFF. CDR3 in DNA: TGCAGTGCTACTAATGGCAGGGATCTTGAAGCTTTCTTT.

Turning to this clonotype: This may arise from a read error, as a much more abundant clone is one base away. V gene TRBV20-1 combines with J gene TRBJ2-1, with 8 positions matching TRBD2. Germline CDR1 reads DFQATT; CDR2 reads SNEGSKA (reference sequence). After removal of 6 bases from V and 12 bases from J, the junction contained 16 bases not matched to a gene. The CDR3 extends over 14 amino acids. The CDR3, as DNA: TGCAGTGCCAAGAGCGGGAGTTCCCCCGATGGGCAGTTCTTC. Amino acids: CSAKSGSSPDGQFF.

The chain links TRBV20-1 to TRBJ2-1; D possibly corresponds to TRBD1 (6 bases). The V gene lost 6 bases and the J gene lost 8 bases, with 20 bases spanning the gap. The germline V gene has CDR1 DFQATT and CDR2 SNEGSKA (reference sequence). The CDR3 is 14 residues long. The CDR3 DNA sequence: TGCAGTGCCGGGGCACAGGGCATCGTCCATGAGCAGTTCTTC. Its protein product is CSAGAQGIVHEQFF.